These 15 T cell receptor beta chains originate from one sample sequenced in a study of T cell responses to AZD1222 COVID-19 vaccine. Profiled with immunoSEQ multiplex PCR; TCRdb holds only in-frame clones, not every one. The sample comprises under 150,000 clones, roughly 90% of which are singletons, and approximately 1.8% rests with the top ten. The sequences come from peripheral blood, collected 28 days after the second AZD1222 dose. These TCRs come from an adult who received the AZD1222 COVID-19 vaccine.

The chain combines TRBV28 with TRBJ1-3; D uncertain. Trimming left V 2 bases short and J 8 bases short, with 16 bases between. Per the germline V gene, CDR1 is MDHEN and CDR2 is SYDVKM. This CDR3 has 15 amino acids. The CDR3 DNA reads as TGTGCCAGCAGTTTACGGCAGGCCCTTCGTCACACCATATATTTT. Translated, it gives CASSLRQALRHTIYF. Full variable domain (missing parts from reference TRBV28 and TRBJ1-3): DVKVTQSSRYLVKRTGEKVFLECVQDMDHENMFWYRQDPGLGLRLIYFSYDVKMKEKGDIPEGYSVSREKKERFSLILESASTNQTSMYLCASSLRQALRHTIYFGEGSWLTVV.

The chain is built from TRBV2 and TRBJ1-2; D perhaps matches TRBD1 (6 bases). Deletions cut 3 bases from V and 4 bases from J, with 9 bases between. This CDR3 contains 13 residues. Germline lookup yields CDR1 SNHLY and CDR2 FYNNEI. CDR3 sequence: CASSEGGGYGYTF. DNA of the CDR3: TGTGCCAGCAGTGAGGGAGGGGGCTATGGCTACACCTTC.

The chain employs TRBV15 and TRBJ1-5; no firm D call. The CDR3 has 13 amino acids. V was clipped by 1 base and J by 2 bases, with 3 bases between them. Germline lookup yields CDR1 LNHNV and CDR2 YYDKDF (reference sequence). This CDR3 is CATSRVGNQPQHF. The DNA for the CDR3 is TGTGCCACCAGCAGAGTGGGCAATCAGCCCCAGCATTTT.

This chain links TRBV20-1 with TRBJ1-1; perhaps TRBD1 as D (5 bases). Trimming removed 0 bases at V and 10 bases at J, with 9 bases between. The CDR3 totals 11 residues. Germline loops: CDR1 DFQATT, CDR2 SNEGSKA (reference sequence). CDR3 nucleotides: TGCAGTGCTAGAGAGGTAGGGGTAGCTTTCTTT. Protein product: CSAREVGVAFF.

The chain employs TRBV12-5 and TRBJ2-2; possibly TRBD1 for D (6 bases). Germline V lookup: CDR1 LGHNT, CDR2 FRNRAP. The CDR3 is made up of 17 amino acids. Trimming removed 2 bases at V and 0 bases at J, with 13 bases between. This CDR3 reads CASGLPLGQTNTGELFF. The CDR3 region has the DNA TGTGCTAGTGGTTTGCCCCTCGGACAGACGAACACCGGGGAGCTGTTTTTT. The whole variable domain, remainder taken from reference TRBV12-5 and TRBJ2-2, is DARVTQTPRHKVTEMGQEVTMRCQPILGHNTVFWYRQTMMQGLELLAYFRNRAPLDDSGMPKDRFSAEMPDATLATLKIQPSEPRDSAVYFCASGLPLGQTNTGELFFGEGSRLTVL.

The chain couples TRBV5-4 to TRBJ2-1; 7 bases line up with TRBD2. Germline V gives CDR1 SGHNT, CDR2 YYREEE (reference sequence). Trimming cost V 4 bases and J 1 base; bases outside gene matches: 14. The CDR3 loop spans 18 amino acids. Here the CDR3 reads CASSPGGGEGTSYNEQFF. DNA of the CDR3: TGTGCCAGCAGCCCCGGTGGGGGGGAGGGTACGTCCTACAATGAGCAGTTCTTC.

Comment on this clone: Other DNA sequences in the sample encode the same CDR3. This chain joins TRBV27 and TRBJ1-2, with unresolved D. This CDR3 comprises 13 residues. Germline CDR1 MNHEY, CDR2 SMNVEV (reference sequence). V lost 2 bases to trimming and J lost 1 base, with 5 bases between them. This CDR3 reads CASSLRVNYGYTF. Written as DNA, the CDR3 is TGTGCCAGCAGTTTAAGAGTTAACTATGGCTACACCTTC.

V gene TRBV7-6 combines with J gene TRBJ2-3; D remains ambiguous. Germline lookup yields CDR1 SGHVS and CDR2 FNYEAQ. This CDR3 is built from 13 residues. Trimming took 4 bases from V and 2 from J, leaving 7 bases between them. CDR3 in amino acids: CASSYTVTDTQYF. In DNA, the CDR3 is TGTGCCAGCAGCTATACAGTCACAGATACGCAGTATTTT. Combining the CDR3 with reference TRBV7-6 and TRBJ2-3 gives the whole variable domain GAGVSQSPRYKVTKRGQDVALRCDPISGHVSLYWYRQALGQGPEFLTYFNYEAQQDKSGLPNDRFSAERPEGSISTLTIQRTEQRDSAMYRCASSYTVTDTQYFGPGTRLTVL.

CDR3 protein: CASSLWTAGSDTQYF. CDR3 coding DNA: TGTGCCAGCAGCTTGTGGACTGCAGGGTCAGATACGCAGTATTTT. The chain is built from TRBV11-2 and TRBJ2-3, with D possibly being TRBD1 or TRBD2 (5 bases each). The CDR3 runs 15 residues. Trimming pared 3 bases from V and 4 bases from J, leaving 14 bases between. From germline, CDR1 is SGHAT and CDR2 FQNNGV.

V gene TRBV2 combines with J gene TRBJ2-3; D may be TRBD1 (5 bases). V shed 4 bases and J shed 0 bases, with 8 bases lying between them. The V gene's germline CDR1 is SNHLY and CDR2 FYNNEI. CDR3 size: 14 residues. CDR3 sequence: CASSVDRSTDTQYF. CDR3 bases: TGTGCCAGCAGTGTCGACAGAAGCACAGATACGCAGTATTTT.

This clone was recorded once. This chain uses TRBV3-1 (or the pseudogene TRBV3-2) with TRBJ1-1; 10 nucleotides match TRBD1. Germline V gives CDR1 LGHDT, CDR2 YNNKEL (reference sequence). The CDR3 covers 15 residues. Trimming removed 4 bases from V and 6 bases from J; junction bases left unmatched: 8. CDR3 bases: TGTGCCAGCAGCCCGTCCCGGGACAGGGGACCTGAAGCTTTCTTT. The encoded protein is CASSPSRDRGPEAFF.

This clone appeared once. The genes are TRBV27 and TRBJ1-1, with TRBD1 matching 10 bases. The length of the CDR3 is 15 residues. Germline assignment: CDR1 MNHEY and CDR2 SMNVEV (reference sequence). J lost 4 bases, V lost 8 bases, and 10 bases had no gene match. The CDR3 loop is CASSIPGQGFTEAFF. The CDR3 nucleotides are TGTGCCAGCTCTATTCCGGGACAGGGGTTCACTGAAGCTTTCTTT.

This rearrangement joins TRBV18 to TRBJ2-7; weak D call: TRBD2 (5 bases). The CDR3 is 14 residues long. V lost 6 bases and J lost 1, with 13 bases in between. CDR1 KGHSH and CDR2 LQKENI come from the germline V gene. The CDR3 loop reads CASSLTGGSYEQYV. CDR3 DNA: TGTGCCAGCTCCCTCACTGGAGGTTCCTACGAGCAGTACGTC.

This chain joins TRBV7-2 and TRBJ1-2, with no clear D. V gave up 5 bases and J gave up 2 bases, with 12 bases separating them. CDR1 and CDR2 (germline): SGHTA, FQGNSA. The CDR3 has 14 amino acids. The CDR3 sequence: CASSPGRTNYGYTF. The CDR3 DNA reads TGTGCCAGCAGCCCTGGACGGACCAACTATGGCTACACCTTC.

This sequence joins TRBV3-1 (or the pseudogene TRBV3-2) and TRBJ2-3; D possibly corresponds to TRBD1 (5 bases). The CDR3 contains 15 residues. Germline CDR1 reads LGHDT; CDR2 reads YNNKEL (reference sequence). V was pared by 2 bases and J by 0 bases, with 9 bases between. CDR3 loop: CASSQSGASTDTQYF. As DNA, the CDR3 is TGTGCCAGCAGCCAAAGTGGGGCTAGCACAGATACGCAGTATTTT.